This TCR beta chain is drawn from a study of OX40 agonist ivuxolimab in advanced cancers. Germline CDR1 reads SGHVS; CDR2 reads FNYEAQ. This CDR3 has 17 residues. Germline trimming cut 4 bases from V and 8 bases from J; bases unmatched to any gene: 12. Produced via immunoSEQ multiplex PCR; TCRdb's table is partial and in-frame only. The sample includes 130,000 or so clones, about 93% of them seen just once. The chain carries TRBV7-6 and TRBJ2-1; 12 nucleotides line up with TRBD2. The TCR comes from an adult with an advanced solid tumor such as melanoma, head and neck, liver or kidney cancer. Sequenced material: CD4+ or CD8+ T cells sorted from blood, taken in a trial of the OX40 agonist ivuxolimab. CDR3 protein: CASSYRLAGAPRDEQFF. The CDR3, as DNA: TGTGCCAGCAGCTATAGACTAGCGGGAGCCCCTAGGGATGAGCAGTTCTTC.